Following are 8 T cell receptor beta chains from one sample sequenced in a study of post-analysis software for immune sequencing data. Study-level findings and limits: Comparison of patients with controls showed about 5 TRBV segments more frequent in patients, TRBV5-6, TRBV5-1 and TRBV20-1 among them.

Unique molecular identifiers tagged the TCR beta cDNA libraries. TCRdb recomputed calls from the PCR reads with MiXCR, one row per CDR3 protein. The table lists roughly 170,000 distinct CDR3 sequences, 30% of them singletons. These TCRs' antigens remain unknown. Sequencing used blood. The receptors were sampled from a girl aged 5 to 17 with multiple sclerosis.

This chain links TRBV29-1 with TRBJ1-5, with D unresolved. Germline V gene lookup returns CDR1 SQVTM and CDR2 ANQGSEA. The CDR3 totals 11 residues. V shed 4 bases and J shed 5 bases, with 6 bases lying between them. CDR3 loop: CSVGGDQPQHF. The CDR3 DNA sequence: TGCAGCGTTGGGGGAGATCAGCCCCAGCATTTT.

This clonotype has more than one count but fewer than ten. This chain uses TRBV12-3 or TRBV12-4 with TRBJ2-3, with D uncertain. This CDR3 is built from 13 residues. Trimming took off 3 bases at V and 4 bases at J, with 8 bases between the two ends. In DNA, the CDR3 is TGTGCCAGCAGTTTCAAAGGCGCAGATACGCAGTATTTT. This encodes CASSFKGADTQYF.

In its sample, this clonotype was seen many times. For the CDR3, the DNA is TGTGCCAGCAGTTTACACAGGCCTAGCAATCAGCCCCAGCATTTT. Amino acid sequence: CASSLHRPSNQPQHF. The V call is TRBV12-3 or TRBV12-4, the J call TRBJ1-5; D possibly corresponds to TRBD1 (5 bases). V dropped 2 bases and J dropped 0 bases, with 8 bases sitting between them. The CDR3 length is 15 residues.

This clonotype came up a few times. The chain uses TRBV15 and TRBJ2-7; D is possibly TRBD1 (5 bases). CDR1 is LNHNV and CDR2 is YYDKDF in the germline V gene (reference sequence). The V gene lost 1 base and the J gene lost 1 base, with 8 bases spanning the gap. This CDR3 has 14 residues. CDR3 sequence (DNA): TGTGCCACCAGCAGAGGACAGAATTCCTACGAGCAGTACTTC. Its protein is CATSRGQNSYEQYF.

This clonotype was observed at least ten times. The V gene is TRBV13, the J gene TRBJ2-7; D might be TRBD2 (5 bases). CDR1 PRHDT and CDR2 FYEKMQ come from the germline V gene (reference sequence). The CDR3 extends over 15 amino acids. V was shortened by 2 bases and J by 5 bases, with 16 bases between the two germline ends. CDR3 residues: CASSLLEVSANEQYF. For the CDR3, the DNA is TGTGCCAGCAGCTTATTGGAGGTCAGCGCGAACGAGCAGTACTTC.

The rearrangement joins TRBV5-1 to TRBJ2-2, with TRBD2 matching over 13 bases. Germline CDR1 reads SGHRS; CDR2 reads YFSETQ. The trim removed 3 bases at V and 0 bases at J, leaving 5 bases unmatched. The CDR3 runs 18 residues. The CDR3: CASSSGTSGDSNTGELFF. Written as DNA, the CDR3 is TGCGCCAGCAGCTCCGGGACTAGCGGGGACTCGAACACCGGGGAGCTGTTTTTT.

The V gene is TRBV6-5, the J gene TRBJ2-2; TRBD2 matches at 7 bases. The CDR3 loop spans 15 amino acids. J lost 4 bases, V lost 5 bases, and 7 bases had no gene match. Germline lookup yields CDR1 MNHEY and CDR2 SVGAGI. The CDR3 loop is CASSTQAGSTGELFF. The DNA for the CDR3 is TGTGCCAGCAGTACGCAAGCGGGAAGCACCGGGGAGCTGTTTTTT.

The table lists this clonotype with many counts. V usage is TRBV5-1 and J usage is TRBJ2-3, with a tentative D call TRBD1 (5 bases). The length of the CDR3 is 15 residues. The V end was cut by 0 bases, the J end by 0 bases, with 8 bases between. Germline CDR1 and CDR2: SGHRS and YFSETQ. For the CDR3, the DNA is TGCGCCAGCAGCTTGGACAGGAGTAGCACAGATACGCAGTATTTT. Protein: CASSLDRSSTDTQYF.